Listed below are T cell receptor beta chains from one sample, sequenced in a study of beta chain features in type 1 diabetes. Produced via immunoSEQ multiplex PCR; TCRdb's table is partial and in-frame only. Seen here are around 500,000 clones, 30% observed once, and the top ten hold around 0.065%. The sequenced material came from naive CD4+ T cells from blood. These receptors all come from a man younger than 30 in good health. CDR3s include the opening cysteine and the closing phenylalanine or tryptophan. Each record gives: V gene, clone size, D gene, J gene, CDR3 protein, CDR3 DNA. The D gene is left open where the match is weak. Where a row states a size, it is once, few, many or the class of an expanded clone; other rows omit it.

V gene: TRBV11-1; clone size: NA; D gene: TRBD1; J gene: TRBJ2-7; CDR3 protein: CASSRRDRGYEQYF; CDR3 DNA: TGTGCCAGCAGCCGCCGGGACAGGGGCTACGAGCAGTACTTC
V gene: TRBV5-1; clone size: few; D gene: TRBD1; J gene: TRBJ2-1; CDR3 protein: CASSLPWTGEYNEQFF; CDR3 DNA: TGCGCCAGCAGCTTGCCCTGGACAGGGGAGTACAATGAGCAGTTCTTC
V gene: TRBV4-2; clone size: NA; D gene: TRBD1; J gene: TRBJ1-2; CDR3 protein: CASSRLDRENYGYTF; CDR3 DNA: TGTGCCAGCAGCCGCCTAGACAGGGAGAACTATGGCTACACCTTC
V gene: TRBV30; clone size: NA; D gene: NA; J gene: TRBJ2-5; CDR3 protein: CAWSAESAETQYF; CDR3 DNA: TGTGCCTGGAGTGCAGAATCAGCTGAGACCCAGTACTTC
V gene: TRBV28; clone size: few; D gene: TRBD2; J gene: TRBJ2-1; CDR3 protein: CASRSLAGRGGEQFF; CDR3 DNA: TGTGCCAGCAGGTCACTAGCGGGCAGGGGAGGGGAGCAGTTCTTC
V gene: TRBV30; clone size: NA; D gene: NA; J gene: TRBJ2-5; CDR3 protein: CAWSDPEQGVLETQYF; CDR3 DNA: TGTGCCTGGAGTGACCCCGAGCAGGGAGTTTTGGAGACCCAGTACTTC
V gene: TRBV7-9; clone size: few; D gene: NA; J gene: TRBJ2-1; CDR3 protein: CASSLARLADEQFF; CDR3 DNA: TGTGCCAGCAGCTTAGCAAGGTTAGCCGATGAGCAGTTCTTC
V gene: TRBV28; clone size: NA; D gene: NA; J gene: TRBJ2-3; CDR3 protein: CASSFADTQYF; CDR3 DNA: TGTGCCAGCAGTTTCGCAGATACGCAGTATTTT
V gene: TRBV5-1; clone size: NA; D gene: NA; J gene: TRBJ2-3; CDR3 protein: CASSLDSAGDTQYF; CDR3 DNA: TGCGCCAGCAGCTTGGATAGCGCCGGTGATACGCAGTATTTT
V gene: TRBV19; clone size: once; D gene: NA; J gene: TRBJ2-1; CDR3 protein: CASTHSGSLNEQFF; CDR3 DNA: TGTGCCAGTACCCACTCGGGCTCTCTCAATGAGCAGTTCTTC
V gene: TRBV10-1; clone size: NA; D gene: NA; J gene: TRBJ2-7; CDR3 protein: CASSPNQDEQYF; CDR3 DNA: TGCGCCAGCAGCCCCAACCAGGACGAGCAGTACTTC
V gene: TRBV29-1; clone size: NA; D gene: NA; J gene: TRBJ2-3; CDR3 protein: CSVSGRTSTDTQYF; CDR3 DNA: TGCAGCGTTTCGGGACGGACGAGCACAGATACGCAGTATTTT
V gene: TRBV25-1; clone size: few; D gene: TRBD2; J gene: TRBJ2-3; CDR3 protein: CASSEYRGGSTDTQYF; CDR3 DNA: TGTGCCAGCAGTGAATACCGCGGGGGTAGCACAGATACGCAGTATTTT
V gene: TRBV19; clone size: NA; D gene: TRBD1; J gene: TRBJ2-7; CDR3 protein: CASSIVHPGTGNYEQYF; CDR3 DNA: TGTGCCAGTAGTATAGTCCACCCCGGGACAGGGAACTACGAGCAGTACTTC